Listed below are T cell receptor beta chains from one sample, sequenced in a study of OX40 agonist ivuxolimab in advanced cancers. Clones were read by immunoSEQ multiplex PCR, and TCRdb kept only the in-frame ones, dropping some. The data hold 50,000 or so clones, with 80% to 85% observed a single time. Source: CD4+ or CD8+ T cells sorted from blood, taken in a trial of the OX40 agonist ivuxolimab. Every receptor here comes from an adult with an advanced solid tumor such as melanoma, head and neck, liver or kidney cancer. Both conserved end residues are part of each CDR3. A D gene is named only where the DNA matches it firmly. Clone size is given for some rows only: seen once, a few or many times, or a class if the clone is expanded.

TGTGCCAGCTCACAAGGCCGGGACCTCTTCAATGAGCAGTTCTTC | CASSQGRDLFNEQFF | NA | NA | TRBJ2-1 | 15 | TRBV18
TGTGCCAGCAAACGCGGGACCTCCTACAATGAGCAGTTCTTC | CASKRGTSYNEQFF | NA | NA | TRBJ2-1 | 14 | TRBV2
TGCGCCAGCAGCTTGGATATAGGACAGAGGGCTTTCTTT | CASSLDIGQRAFF | NA | NA | TRBJ1-1 | 13 | TRBV5-1
TGTGCCAGCTCTCCCAGGACTGCGAGAGACAATGAGCAGTTCTTC | CASSPRTARDNEQFF | NA | NA | TRBJ2-1 | 15 | TRBV18
TGTGCCTGGAGTTGGAACGCCGGCTATGGCTACACCTTC | CAWSWNAGYGYTF | NA | NA | TRBJ1-2 | 13 | TRBV30
TGTGCCAGCACCCAAGACCGGGGACCCAACACCGGGGAGCTGTTTTTT | CASTQDRGPNTGELFF | NA | few | TRBJ2-2 | 16 | TRBV7-9
TGTGCCAGCAGTACTGGAGCGGGATCAGAGACCCAGTACTTC | CASSTGAGSETQYF | TRBD2 | few | TRBJ2-5 | 14 | TRBV5-4
TGTGCCAGCAGCTCACAGGGAATTCTTAGCACAGATACGCAGTATTTT | CASSSQGILSTDTQYF | NA | NA | TRBJ2-3 | 16 | TRBV7-8
TGTGCCAGCAGGACAGACTCTGGAAACACCATATATTTT | CASRTDSGNTIYF | NA | once | TRBJ1-3 | 13 | TRBV2
TGTGCCAGCATGGAATGGGGGCCGAACACCGGGGAGCTGTTTTTT | CASMEWGPNTGELFF | NA | NA | TRBJ2-2 | 15 | TRBV7-9
TGTGCCAGCAGCCAAACCCCAGGGGGAAATCAGCCCCAGCATTTT | CASSQTPGGNQPQHF | TRBD1 | NA | TRBJ1-5 | 15 | TRBV4-2
TGTGCCAGCAGCTTCCGACAGGCGGGCTCCTACGAGCAGTACTTC | CASSFRQAGSYEQYF | NA | NA | TRBJ2-7 | 15 | TRBV11-1
TGTGCCAGCTCCAGGGACGCGAACACCGGGGAGCTGTTTTTT | CASSRDANTGELFF | NA | NA | TRBJ2-2 | 14 | TRBV2
TGTGCCAGCCTAACGTTTGTTAGAGGGGACCGAGGAGCTTTCTTT | CASLTFVRGDRGAFF | NA | NA | TRBJ1-1 | 15 | TRBV28
TGTGCCAGCAGCTTAGGGGACAGGGGTATTGAAGCTTTCTTT | CASSLGDRGIEAFF | TRBD1 | NA | TRBJ1-1 | 14 | TRBV7-9
TGTGCCAGCAGTGACCCTGGGGCTGGGGCCAACGTCCTGACTTTC | CASSDPGAGANVLTF | NA | NA | TRBJ2-6 | 15 | TRBV6-1
TGTGCCAGCAGCTCATTAGTTGCGGGCTACACCTTC | CASSSLVAGYTF | NA | few | TRBJ1-2 | 12 | TRBV7-9
TGTGCCTGGAGTTCGAACGGTAGAGCGGGGACTGAAGCTTTCTTT | CAWSSNGRAGTEAFF | NA | NA | TRBJ1-1 | 15 | TRBV30
TGTGCCAGCAGAAAAAATGAAAAACTGTTTTTT | CASRKNEKLFF | NA | NA | TRBJ1-4 | 11 | TRBV6-5
TGCGCCAGCACCATAGGACAGGGGGCTTGGTCACCCCTCCACTTT | CASTIGQGAWSPLHF | TRBD1 | NA | TRBJ1-6 | 15 | TRBV23-1
TGTGCCAGCAGTCCTAGACAGGCTCAATCCTACGAGCAGTACTTC | CASSPRQAQSYEQYF | NA | NA | TRBJ2-7 | 15 | TRBV6-1
TGCGCCAGCAGCTTGGGACAGGTGGGCACTGAAGCTTTCTTT | CASSLGQVGTEAFF | NA | NA | TRBJ1-1 | 14 | TRBV5-1
TGTGCCAGCAGCTTAGGACAGCTGACTCCTAACTATGGCTACACCTTC | CASSLGQLTPNYGYTF | NA | NA | TRBJ1-2 | 16 | TRBV7-9
TGTGCCACCAGGCCGGGACACGCATACTCTGGAAACACCATATATTTT | CATRPGHAYSGNTIYF | NA | NA | TRBJ1-3 | 16 | TRBV15
TGTGCCAGCAGCCGAACGGGACTAGCGGGAGACGGGGAGCTGTTTTTT | CASSRTGLAGDGELFF | TRBD2 | once | TRBJ2-2 | 16 | TRBV7-3
TGTGCCAGTAGTATAAGGGAGGGGGACCGGAGGGAGACCCAGTACTTC | CASSIREGDRRETQYF | NA | NA | TRBJ2-5 | 16 | TRBV19
TGTGCCAGCAGTCTCCAAAGGGACAACTACGAGCAGTACTTC | CASSLQRDNYEQYF | NA | NA | TRBJ2-7 | 14 | TRBV6-6
TGTGCCAGCAGTGAACAAGGACGGGGGACTGAAGCTTTCTTT | CASSEQGRGTEAFF | NA | NA | TRBJ1-1 | 14 | TRBV2
TGTGCCAGCTACACCGGGGAGCTGTTTTTT | CASYTGELFF | NA | NA | TRBJ2-2 | 10 | TRBV6-5
TGTGCCAGCAGCTTAGCCGACCAGGCCAACTATGGCTACACCTTC | CASSLADQANYGYTF | NA | NA | TRBJ1-2 | 15 | TRBV7-2
TGTGCCAGCAGCTTAGGAGGACTTGGACCTGGGCAGTACTTC | CASSLGGLGPGQYF | NA | NA | TRBJ2-7 | 14 | TRBV5-8
TGCGCCAGCAGCTTGGGGATGGGGTCGCAAGAGACCCAGTACTTC | CASSLGMGSQETQYF | NA | NA | TRBJ2-5 | 15 | TRBV5-1
TGCACCAGCAGCCAAGCGGTGGAGACTAGTAAATCCGGGGAGCTGTTTTTT | CTSSQAVETSKSGELFF | NA | NA | TRBJ2-2 | 17 | TRBV1
TGCGCCAGCAGCCAAGACCCTTATTACGGGGAGCTGTTTTTT | CASSQDPYYGELFF | NA | NA | TRBJ2-2 | 14 | TRBV4-3
TGTGCCAGCAGCTTAGGGCCCCCGGGGGGGACAGTATACGAGCAGTACTTC | CASSLGPPGGTVYEQYF | NA | NA | TRBJ2-7 | 17 | TRBV7-9
TGCGCCAGCAGCGGCGGGGGGCCTCAAGAGACCCAGTACTTC | CASSGGGPQETQYF | TRBD2 | NA | TRBJ2-5 | 14 | TRBV5-1
TGTGCCAGCAGCGTAGGTGGGGGCCCCCATAATTCACCCCTCCACTTT | CASSVGGGPHNSPLHF | NA | NA | TRBJ1-6 | 16 | TRBV9
TGTGCCAGCAGTTTACGGGGAACGGAAAAACTGTTTTTT | CASSLRGTEKLFF | NA | few | TRBJ1-4 | 13 | TRBV28
TGCAGTGCTAGTCCGGGAATCGAGCAGTTCTTC | CSASPGIEQFF | NA | NA | TRBJ2-1 | 11 | TRBV20-1
TGTGCCAGCAGCCCTATAATTAACACTGAAGCTTTCTTT | CASSPIINTEAFF | NA | NA | TRBJ1-1 | 13 | TRBV7-8
TGCTCCAGCGGGCCGCGGAGTACGGCCTACAATGAGCAGTTCTTC | CSSGPRSTAYNEQFF | NA | NA | TRBJ2-1 | 15 | TRBV5-6
TGTGCCAGTAAAGATAGCGGGAGACGTGATACGCAGTATTTT | CASKDSGRRDTQYF | TRBD2 | NA | TRBJ2-3 | 14 | TRBV19
TGTGCCAGCCGTGGCGGGGGTTCCTGGGTCTTC | CASRGGGSWVF | TRBD2 | NA | TRBJ2-1 | 11 | TRBV5-6
TGTGCCAGCAGCTTTAATAGCGGGGGAAATGAGCAGTTCTTC | CASSFNSGGNEQFF | TRBD2 | few | TRBJ2-1 | 14 | TRBV11-2
TGTGCCAGCAGTTTATTGGGGGGAGCCCCCTACGAGCAGTACTTC | CASSLLGGAPYEQYF | NA | NA | TRBJ2-7 | 15 | TRBV28
TGTGCCAGCAGGCGCGGGGGGGGAGAGACCCAGTACTTC | CASRRGGGETQYF | TRBD2 | NA | TRBJ2-5 | 13 | TRBV2
TGTGCCAGTAGTGCCCCCGGACTAGTCCATACGCAGTATTTT | CASSAPGLVHTQYF | TRBD2 | once | TRBJ2-3 | 14 | TRBV19
TGTGCCAGCAGCTTAGGTGCGGGGGCAGAAGGCACTGAAGCTTTCTTT | CASSLGAGAEGTEAFF | NA | NA | TRBJ1-1 | 16 | TRBV5-4
TGTGCCAGCAGCTTAGGGGGTTGGGAGACCCAGTACTTC | CASSLGGWETQYF | NA | NA | TRBJ2-5 | 13 | TRBV7-9
TGTGCCATCAGTGGACAGGGCCAAGGAGTGAACACTGAAGCTTTCTTT | CAISGQGQGVNTEAFF | TRBD1 | NA | TRBJ1-1 | 16 | TRBV10-3
TGCAGCGTTGAAACAGGGGGCCAGTTCTTC | CSVETGGQFF | TRBD1 | few | TRBJ2-1 | 10 | TRBV29-1
TGTGCCAGTAGTATTGCGAGGGGCAATGAGCAGTTCTTC | CASSIARGNEQFF | NA | NA | TRBJ2-1 | 13 | TRBV19
TGTGCCAGCAGCCTAGAAGGTCGGGGTTCCTACGAGCAGTACTTC | CASSLEGRGSYEQYF | NA | NA | TRBJ2-7 | 15 | TRBV7-9
TGTGCCAGCTCACCGGGACAGGGTTTCTACGAGCAGTACTTC | CASSPGQGFYEQYF | TRBD1 | NA | TRBJ2-7 | 14 | TRBV18